Listed below are T cell receptor beta chains from one sample, sequenced in a study of blood T cell repertoires in COVID-19. Assay: immunoSEQ multiplex PCR; the TCRdb copy retains only in-frame clones and omits some. The data hold around 40,000 clones, with roughly 81% observed a single time. Sample: peripheral blood. The receptor source for this set is a human donor in a cohort sampled during active COVID-19. Both conserved end residues are part of each CDR3. D genes are given only for firm matches. Clone sizes are given selectively: once, few, many, or a class where the clone is expanded.

abundance: -
j_gene: TRBJ1-5
d_gene: -
v_gene: TRBV6-5
CDR3aa: CASSYLPNQPQHF
CDR3nt: TGTGCCAGCAGTTATCTCCCGAATCAGCCCCAGCATTTT

abundance: -
j_gene: TRBJ2-1
d_gene: -
v_gene: TRBV7-3
CDR3aa: CASSLGSYNEQFF
CDR3nt: TGTGCCAGCAGCTTAGGTAGTTACAATGAGCAGTTCTTC

abundance: -
j_gene: TRBJ2-5
d_gene: -
v_gene: TRBV5-1
CDR3aa: CASSFGGIGPETQYF
CDR3nt: TGCGCCAGCAGCTTCGGGGGAATTGGCCCCGAGACCCAGTACTTC

abundance: -
j_gene: TRBJ1-5
d_gene: -
v_gene: TRBV19
CDR3aa: CASSISRDSNQPQHF
CDR3nt: TGTGCCAGTAGTATTTCGAGGGATAGCAATCAGCCCCAGCATTTT

abundance: -
j_gene: TRBJ1-2
d_gene: -
v_gene: TRBV5-4
CDR3aa: CASRGPLGNYGYTF
CDR3nt: TGTGCCAGCAGGGGGCCCCTCGGAAACTATGGCTACACCTTC

abundance: -
j_gene: TRBJ1-1
d_gene: -
v_gene: TRBV9
CDR3aa: CASSVGGSLNTEAFF
CDR3nt: TGTGCCAGCAGCGTAGGAGGATCCCTGAACACTGAAGCTTTCTTT

abundance: -
j_gene: TRBJ2-3
d_gene: TRBD2
v_gene: TRBV7-9
CDR3aa: CASSLRLAGGSTDTQYF
CDR3nt: TGTGCCAGCAGCTTAAGACTAGCGGGGGGTAGCACAGATACGCAGTATTTT

abundance: many
j_gene: TRBJ2-5
d_gene: -
v_gene: TRBV15
CDR3aa: CATSRLGNMYQETQYF
CDR3nt: TGTGCCACCAGCAGATTGGGCAATATGTACCAAGAGACCCAGTACTTC

abundance: -
j_gene: TRBJ2-5
d_gene: -
v_gene: TRBV24-1
CDR3aa: CATSDAGLETQYF
CDR3nt: TGTGCCACCAGTGATGCAGGGTTGGAGACCCAGTACTTC

abundance: -
j_gene: TRBJ2-3
d_gene: TRBD2
v_gene: TRBV2
CDR3aa: CASSEGLAGGYTDTQYF
CDR3nt: TGTGCCAGCAGTGAAGGACTAGCGGGGGGGTACACAGATACGCAGTATTTT

abundance: once
j_gene: TRBJ2-5
d_gene: -
v_gene: TRBV18
CDR3aa: CASSPGRGQETQYF
CDR3nt: TGTGCCAGCTCACCAGGACGGGGGCAAGAGACCCAGTACTTC

abundance: -
j_gene: TRBJ1-6
d_gene: TRBD1
v_gene: TRBV2
CDR3aa: CASRVNRGNNSPLHF
CDR3nt: TGTGCCAGCAGAGTTAACAGGGGGAATAATTCACCCCTCCACTTT

abundance: -
j_gene: TRBJ2-3
d_gene: -
v_gene: TRBV6-5
CDR3aa: CASRTSATQYF
CDR3nt: TGTGCCAGCAGGACGTCAGCGACGCAGTATTTT

abundance: -
j_gene: TRBJ1-1
d_gene: -
v_gene: TRBV1
CDR3aa: CTSSPEQGRKAEAFF
CDR3nt: TGCACCAGCAGCCCAGAGCAGGGGCGGAAAGCTGAAGCTTTCTTT

abundance: few
j_gene: TRBJ2-7
d_gene: TRBD1
v_gene: TRBV10-3
CDR3aa: CAISRAGGYEQYF
CDR3nt: TGTGCCATCAGTAGGGCAGGGGGCTACGAGCAGTACTTC

abundance: -
j_gene: TRBJ1-1
d_gene: -
v_gene: TRBV18
CDR3aa: CASSPAVAYTEAFF
CDR3nt: TGTGCCAGCTCTCCAGCGGTCGCGTACACTGAAGCTTTCTTT

abundance: -
j_gene: TRBJ2-5
d_gene: TRBD2
v_gene: TRBV3-1/TRBV3-2
CDR3aa: CASLRGDQETQYF
CDR3nt: TGTGCCAGCCTGCGGGGGGACCAAGAGACCCAGTACTTC

abundance: once
j_gene: TRBJ2-3
d_gene: TRBD2
v_gene: TRBV7-9
CDR3aa: CASIGLAGTDTQYF
CDR3nt: TGTGCCAGCATAGGTCTAGCGGGCACAGATACGCAGTATTTT

abundance: -
j_gene: TRBJ1-2
d_gene: TRBD1
v_gene: TRBV5-1
CDR3aa: CASSAGQGGYGYTF
CDR3nt: TGCGCCAGCAGTGCGGGACAGGGGGGCTATGGCTACACCTTC

abundance: few
j_gene: TRBJ1-1
d_gene: TRBD1
v_gene: TRBV2
CDR3aa: CASDRGNTEAFF
CDR3nt: TGTGCCAGCGACAGGGGGAACACTGAAGCTTTCTTT

abundance: -
j_gene: TRBJ2-1
d_gene: -
v_gene: TRBV6-5
CDR3aa: CASKTAGSRPNEQFF
CDR3nt: TGTGCCAGCAAAACCGCGGGGAGTCGGCCCAATGAGCAGTTCTTC

abundance: -
j_gene: TRBJ2-5
d_gene: TRBD2
v_gene: TRBV7-7
CDR3aa: CASSRASGGAEETQYF
CDR3nt: TGTGCCAGCAGCCGGGCTAGCGGGGGGGCCGAAGAGACCCAGTACTTC

abundance: -
j_gene: TRBJ1-1
d_gene: TRBD1
v_gene: TRBV14
CDR3aa: CASSQALGQGSHTEAFF
CDR3nt: TGTGCCAGCAGCCAAGCCCTGGGACAGGGGTCACACACTGAAGCTTTCTTT